The 11 T cell receptor beta chains below all came from one sample that was sequenced in a study of blood T cell repertoires in COVID-19. The protocol was immunoSEQ multiplex PCR, while the TCRdb copy is restricted to in-frame clones and leaves out a portion. Of about 65,000 clones in the sample, about 84% are singletons; the top ten hold 35% to 45%. Sequencing input: peripheral blood. These receptors all come from a human donor in a cohort sampled during active COVID-19.

The rearrangement joins TRBV24-1 to TRBJ2-7, with TRBD1 matching 9 bases. V lost 10 bases and J lost 3; bases outside the gene matches: 9. Germline V CDR1 and CDR2: KGHDR, SFDVKD. The CDR3 consists of 14 residues. The CDR3 here is CATNAGTGNYEQYF. As DNA, the CDR3 is TGTGCCACAAACGCCGGGACAGGGAACTACGAGCAGTACTTC.

This clone was seen only once. The chain recombines TRBV3-1 (or the pseudogene TRBV3-2) with TRBJ1-5; D is perhaps TRBD1 (5 bases). Per the germline V gene, CDR1 is LGHDT and CDR2 is YNNKEL (reference sequence). The germline V and J ends were trimmed by 1 base and 2 bases, with 12 bases remaining between them. The CDR3 is 16 residues long. The CDR3: CASSQVEGLGNQPQHF. The DNA of the CDR3 is TGTGCCAGCAGCCAAGTGGAGGGACTCGGCAATCAGCCCCAGCATTTT.

The chain links TRBV3-1 (or the pseudogene TRBV3-2) to TRBJ2-1; a weak D match, TRBD2 (7 bases). With 4 bases removed from V and 6 bases from J, the gap between germline ends came to 25 bases. The germline gives CDR1 LGHDT, CDR2 YNNKEL (reference sequence). This CDR3 is 18 amino acids long. The CDR3 protein is CASSLTPVLLGGGNEQFF. In DNA form, the CDR3 reads TGTGCCAGCAGCCTTACCCCGGTCTTACTAGGGGGGGGCAATGAGCAGTTCTTC.

The V gene is TRBV5-6, the J gene TRBJ1-5, with 7 bases aligning to TRBD1. The length of the CDR3 is 17 residues. From germline, CDR1 is SGHDT and CDR2 YYEEEE. Unmatched junction bases numbered 13, after V lost 4 bases and J lost 3 bases. CDR3 coding DNA: TGTGCCAGCAGCCTAGGACAGGCGCGAAGATTCAATCAGCCCCAGCATTTT. It codes for CASSLGQARRFNQPQHF. The entire variable domain, with the rest obtained from reference TRBV5-6 and TRBJ1-5, is as follows: DAGVTQSPTHLIKTRGQQVTLRCSPKSGHDTVSWYQQALGQGPQFIFQYYEEEERQRGNFPDRFSGHQFPNYSSELNVNALLLGDSALYLCASSLGQARRFNQPQHFGDGTRLSIL.

The chain has TRBV5-5 and TRBJ1-6; TRBD1 matches 11 bases. The CDR3 has 18 residues. V dropped 4 bases and J dropped 4; count of bases not matched to a gene: 10. Germline V gene sequence: CDR1 SGHKS, CDR2 YYEKEE (reference sequence). CDR3 sequence reads: CASSQDLGTGGYNSPLHF. As DNA, the CDR3 is TGTGCCAGCAGCCAGGACCTCGGGACAGGGGGTTATAATTCACCCCTCCACTTT.

The gene calls are TRBV7-3 and TRBJ2-3; 8 positions agree with TRBD1. The CDR3 loop spans 14 amino acids. V lost 4 bases and J lost 5; bases outside the gene matches: 5. The germline V gene encodes CDR1 SGHTA and CDR2 FQGTGA. CDR3 coding DNA: TGTGCCAGCAGCTCACAGGGGGACCAAGATACGCAGTATTTT. This sequence encodes CASSSQGDQDTQYF.

This chain joins TRBV4-2 and TRBJ2-3, with D possibly being TRBD2 (7 bases). Germline V gene sequence: CDR1 LGHNA, CDR2 YNFKEQ. CDR3 length equals 17 residues. V lost 8 bases to trimming and J lost 2 bases, with 23 bases between them. CDR3 in DNA: TGTGCCAGCGCGCGAAAGGGGGAGGGCTTGATCACAGATACGCAGTATTTT. Translated: CASARKGEGLITDTQYF.

This chain links TRBV5-1 with TRBJ1-3; 7 bases match TRBD1. The trim removed 4 bases at V and 3 bases at J, leaving 1 base unmatched. Germline loops: CDR1 SGHRS, CDR2 YFSETQ. The CDR3 covers 13 residues. The CDR3 loop reads CASSQGGGNTIYF. The CDR3 bases are TGCGCCAGCAGCCAGGGGGGTGGAAACACCATATATTTT. The variable domain in full, completed from reference TRBV5-1 and TRBJ1-3, reads KAGVTQTPRYLIKTRGQQVTLSCSPISGHRSVSWYQQTPGQGLQFLFEYFSETQRNKGNFPGRFSGRQFSNSRSEMNVSTLELGDSALYLCASSQGGGNTIYFGEGSWLTVV.

This chain uses TRBV3-1 (or the pseudogene TRBV3-2) with TRBJ2-1; no clear D gene. Germline assignment: CDR1 LGHDT and CDR2 YNNKEL (reference sequence). The CDR3 covers 13 residues. Trimming left V 0 bases short and J 4 bases short, with 4 bases between. The CDR3 reads CASSQELYNEQFF. DNA of the CDR3: TGTGCCAGCAGCCAAGAGTTATACAATGAGCAGTTCTTC.

The chain links TRBV5-8 to TRBJ2-7, with 9 bases that match TRBD1. Germline V gene lookup returns CDR1 SGHTS and CDR2 YDEGEE. The CDR3 contains 14 residues. V lost 3 bases and J lost 9; bases outside the gene matches: 10. The CDR3 DNA reads as TGTGCCAGCAGCTACCCCGGGACAGGGAGGGCGCAGTACTTC. Its translation: CASSYPGTGRAQYF.

In its sample, this clone was seen a few times. CDR3 bases: TGCGCCAGCAGCGCAGGGACATCCCGGGCAGGGGCCAACGTCCTGACTTTC. Translated, it gives CASSAGTSRAGANVLTF. The gene calls are TRBV5-1 and TRBJ2-6; D is perhaps TRBD1 (6 bases). V was clipped by 4 bases and J by 4 bases, with 18 bases between them. The CDR3 runs 17 residues. Germline assignment: CDR1 SGHRS and CDR2 YFSETQ.